Shown below are 30 T cell receptor beta chains from a single sample sequenced in a study of regulatory T cells in long-lasting Graves disease. Libraries of TCR beta came from iRepertoire HTBI primers plus Arm-PCR of CDR3 regions. TCRdb processed the multiplex PCR reads anew with MiXCR; each CDR3 protein has one entry. The table has around 450,000 distinct CDR3 sequences, 15% to 20% seen once; the top ten hold 10% to 15%. Sample time point: newly diagnosed GD, antithyroid drugs for less than 3 months. Following extraction of RNA from PBMCs, that RNA was used to make the TCR library. The data also belong to a second study, concerning T cells in Graves' hyperthyroidism and ophthalmopathy.

This specimen was peripheral blood mononuclear cells (PBMCs), taken at new diagnosis, from a patient treated with antithyroid drugs. The receptors stem from a man in his forties with Graves disease.

On this clonotype itself: This clone may be a read error of a much larger clone one base away. The gene calls are TRBV20-1 and TRBJ1-2; TRBD1 might be the D (6 bases). This CDR3 is built from 16 residues. Germline-derived CDR1 and CDR2 are DFQATT and SNEGSKA (reference sequence). Trimming shortened V by 1 base and J by 3 bases, and 18 bases separated the two germline ends. The CDR3 DNA reads TGCAGTGCTAGAGGGGGACAAACCGACTCTGACTATGGCTACACCTTC. Translating gives CSARGGQTDSDYGYTF.

This clonotype was picked up a small number of times. This sequence joins TRBV20-1 and TRBJ2-4; D possibly corresponds to TRBD1 (5 bases). Looked up from germline, CDR1 is DFQATT and CDR2 is SNEGSKA (reference sequence). V was cut by 3 bases and J by 5 bases, with 11 bases left in between. The length of the CDR3 is 13 residues. In DNA, the CDR3 is TGCAGTGCTAGTAGTCAGGGCCAAAACATTCAGTACTTC. Protein: CSASSQGQNIQYF.

This clonotype occurred many times. This chain joins TRBV28 and TRBJ2-4; TRBD2 might be the D (7 bases). There are 15 residues in the CDR3. With 5 bases removed from V and 4 bases from J, the gap between germline ends came to 15 bases. Germline V gene sequence: CDR1 MDHEN, CDR2 SYDVKM. CDR3 nucleotides: TGTGCCAGCAGTGGGAGGGGGGAGGCGAAAAACATTCAGTACTTC. Its protein is CASSGRGEAKNIQYF. The full variable domain, completed using reference TRBV28 and TRBJ2-4, is DVKVTQSSRYLVKRTGEKVFLECVQDMDHENMFWYRQDPGLGLRLIYFSYDVKMKEKGDIPEGYSVSREKKERFSLILESASTNQTSMYLCASSGRGEAKNIQYFGAGTRLSVL.

In this sample, this clonotype turned up a few times. A much larger clone differs by one base, so this may be a read error. The chain links TRBV11-2 to TRBJ2-1; 8 bases align to TRBD2. Germline-derived CDR1 and CDR2 are SGHAT and FQNNGV. CDR3 length equals 16 residues. The trim removed 5 bases at V and 10 bases at J, leaving 16 bases unmatched. The CDR3 reads CASSRSGGRSSYEQFF. For the CDR3, the DNA is TGTGCCAGCAGCCGGTCGGGGGGGAGGAGCTCCTACGAGCAGTTCTTC.

This clonotype occurred many times. The rearrangement links TRBV20-1 to TRBJ2-5; either TRBD1 or TRBD2 may supply D (5 bases each). This CDR3 is built from 16 residues. Germline V CDR1 and CDR2: DFQATT, SNEGSKA (reference sequence). V lost 0 bases, J lost 3 bases, and 17 bases lay in between. CDR3: CSARDPSGAREETQYF. CDR3 sequence (DNA): TGCAGTGCTAGAGATCCATCCGGGGCGAGGGAAGAGACCCAGTACTTC.

This clonotype was seen ten or more times. V usage is TRBV6-1 and J usage is TRBJ1-1; possible D gene TRBD1, 5 bases. Germline V gene data show CDR1 as MNHNS and CDR2 as SASEGT. Trimming removed 7 bases at V and 1 base at J, with 10 bases between. This CDR3 contains 13 residues. CDR3 loop: CASTIGENTEAFF. CDR3 coding DNA: TGTGCCAGCACCATAGGGGAGAACACTGAAGCTTTCTTT.

The gene calls are TRBV7-3 and TRBJ2-5; D might be TRBD2 (6 bases). V was trimmed by 1 base and J by 3 bases, leaving 12 bases between them. The V gene's germline CDR1 is SGHTA and CDR2 FQGTGA. There are 15 residues in the CDR3. The CDR3 region is CASSLNGGTEETQYF. The CDR3 coding sequence is TGTGCCAGCAGCTTAAATGGGGGGACCGAAGAGACCCAGTACTTC.

V usage is TRBV2 and J usage is TRBJ2-1; 8 bases are a match to TRBD1. J gave up 5 bases and V 3 bases, and 6 bases lay outside the gene matches. CDR3 length equals 15 residues. Germline assignment: CDR1 SNHLY and CDR2 FYNNEI. CDR3 nucleotide sequence: TGTGCCAGCAGTGAGGCCGGGACAGGTAACAATGAGCAGTTCTTC. Protein: CASSEAGTGNNEQFF.

The sample holds many counts of this clonotype. The chain is built from TRBV5-1 and TRBJ2-1; 7 nucleotides match TRBD1. This CDR3 has 16 residues. Per germline, CDR1 SGHRS and CDR2 YFSETQ. V shed 4 bases, J shed 0 bases, and the junction held 7 bases outside the gene matches. CDR3 loop: CASSPTQGSSYNEQFF. In DNA, the CDR3 is TGCGCCAGCAGCCCCACACAGGGGAGCTCCTACAATGAGCAGTTCTTC.

As to this clonotype: This may arise from a read error, as a much more abundant clone is one base away. The rearrangement joins TRBV11-2 to TRBJ2-5, with TRBD1 identical over 9 bases. Trimming cost V 5 bases and J 7 bases; bases outside gene matches: 2. The germline gives CDR1 SGHAT, CDR2 FQNNGV. The CDR3 sequence is 12 residues long. CDR3 nucleotide sequence: TGTGCCAGCAGCGGACAGGGGATGACCCAGTACTTC. Amino acids: CASSGQGMTQYF.

The genes are TRBV5-1 and TRBJ2-1, with 8 bases that match TRBD2. The germline gives CDR1 SGHRS, CDR2 YFSETQ. The CDR3 is 15 amino acids. V trimming: 0 bases; J trimming: 8 bases; junction bases outside the gene matches: 7. CDR3 sequence: CASSLAGTSVYEQFF. CDR3 DNA: TGCGCCAGCAGCTTGGCAGGGACTAGTGTTTATGAGCAGTTCTTC.

In this sample, this clonotype turned up many times. The V and J genes are TRBV5-1 and TRBJ2-1; the D is unclear. V gave up 5 bases and J gave up 1 base, with 10 bases separating them. CDR3 length equals 14 residues. Per germline, CDR1 SGHRS and CDR2 YFSETQ. As DNA, the CDR3 is TGCGCCAGCAGAGGGATACCGTCCTACAATGAGCAGTTCTTC. Translating gives CASRGIPSYNEQFF.

This clonotype was observed a handful of times. The J gene is TRBJ1-2, the V gene TRBV6-1; D possibly corresponds to TRBD1 (6 bases). Trimming took 7 bases from V and 4 from J, leaving 22 bases between them. Germline CDR1 and CDR2: MNHNS and SASEGT. The CDR3 has 16 residues. CDR3 in DNA: TGTGCCAGCACTCTCCAGGGGCCCCCCTCGGGCTATGGCTACACCTTC. It is translated as CASTLQGPPSGYGYTF.

The table lists this clonotype with many counts. The chain carries TRBV11-3 and TRBJ2-7; a possible D gene is TRBD2 (6 bases). CDR3 length: 15 amino acids. Germline CDR1 and CDR2: SGHNT and YENEEA. V was pared by 1 base and J by 6 bases, with 16 bases between. The CDR3 here is CASSLVLGSTPEQYF. The CDR3 DNA is TGTGCCAGCAGCTTAGTCCTCGGGAGTACCCCCGAGCAGTACTTC.

In its sample, this clonotype was seen many times. The chain links TRBV28 to TRBJ1-2, with D tentatively TRBD1 (5 bases). The germline V and J ends were trimmed by 2 bases and 7 bases, with 17 bases remaining between them. CDR3 size: 15 residues. Per the germline V gene, CDR1 is MDHEN and CDR2 is SYDVKM. This chain's CDR3 is CASSLRTGFVGGYTF. In DNA form, the CDR3 reads TGTGCCAGCAGTTTAAGAACAGGTTTCGTCGGTGGCTACACCTTC.

For this clonotype: A much larger clone is a single base away; this may be a read error. Because the CDR3 is missing its conserved closing phenylalanine or tryptophan, this is likely a read error. This rearrangement joins TRBV9 to TRBJ1-2; 10 bases align to TRBD1. The CDR3 is 14 residues long. The ends lost 2 bases at V and 7 bases at J; junction bases unmatched: 5. Germline V CDR1 and CDR2: SGDLS, YYNGEE. This chain's CDR3 is CASSVAGTGVGYTL. The CDR3 DNA follows: TGTGCCAGCAGCGTCGCCGGGACAGGGGTTGGCTACACCCTC.

The chain recombines TRBV6-2 or TRBV6-3 with TRBJ1-2, with D possibly matching TRBD1 (6 bases). The V end was cut by 2 bases, the J end by 2 bases, with 9 bases between. The germline V gene encodes CDR1 MNHEY and CDR2 SVGEGT. The CDR3 is 14 residues long. Here the CDR3 DNA reads TGTGCCAGCAGTTACCGTGGACAGAACTATGGCTACACCTTC. This sequence encodes CASSYRGQNYGYTF.

Many counts were recorded for this clonotype. The genes are TRBV2 and TRBJ1-1; possible D gene TRBD1, 5 bases. V dropped 2 bases and J dropped 5 bases, with 9 bases sitting between them. The germline CDR1 and CDR2 sequences are SNHLY and FYNNEI. The CDR3 consists of 13 residues. CDR3 DNA sequence: TGTGCCAGCAGTGAAACAGGAGGGACTGAAGCTTTCTTT. Translation: CASSETGGTEAFF.

This clonotype was seen at least ten times. The chain couples TRBV30 to TRBJ2-7; weak D call: TRBD2 (6 bases). The V and J ends lost 0 bases and 1 base respectively, with 7 bases between them. This CDR3 contains 13 residues. Germline CDR1 and CDR2: GTSNPN and SVGIG (reference sequence). In DNA, the CDR3 is TGTGCCTGGAGTGTGGGGGGATCCTACGAGCAGTACTTC. It specifies CAWSVGGSYEQYF.

This clonotype has a count of ten or more. The CDR3 is CSAGASVETQYF. CDR3 bases: TGCAGTGCAGGAGCGAGTGTAGAGACCCAGTACTTC. The V gene is TRBV20-1, the J gene TRBJ2-5; no clear D gene. V gave up 6 bases and J gave up 4 bases, with 12 bases separating them. From germline, CDR1 is DFQATT and CDR2 SNEGSKA (reference sequence). This CDR3 has 12 residues.

This clonotype was observed a handful of times. The CDR3 loop reads CASSTGRGDTQYF. The DNA for the CDR3 is TGTGCCAGTAGTACCGGACGGGGTGATACGCAGTATTTT. The rearrangement links TRBV19 to TRBJ2-3; D may be TRBD2 (5 bases). V lost 4 bases and J 6 bases, leaving 11 bases between the germline ends. The CDR3 is 13 amino acids. The V gene's germline CDR1 is LNHDA and CDR2 SQIVND (reference sequence). Using reference TRBV19 and TRBJ2-3 for the parts outside the CDR3, the full variable domain is DGGITQSPKYLFRKEGQNVTLSCEQNLNHDAMYWYRQDPGQGLRLIYYSQIVNDFQKGDIAEGYSVSREKKESFPLTVTSAQKNPTAFYLCASSTGRGDTQYFGPGTRLTVL.

At least ten counts were recorded for this clonotype. The chain links TRBV3-1 to TRBJ2-5, with 11 bases lining up with TRBD1. V shed 3 bases and J 5 bases; nucleotides not matched to a gene: 8. CDR3 length: 16 residues. Looked up from germline, CDR1 is LGHDT and CDR2 is YNNKEL (reference sequence). CDR3 nucleotide sequence: TGTGCCAGCAGCCAGGCGCGGGGACAGGGGGACGAGACCCAGTACTTC. Residues: CASSQARGQGDETQYF.

This clonotype has at least ten counts. V and J are TRBV6-2 or TRBV6-3 and TRBJ2-3, with D possibly TRBD1 on 6 matching bases. V gave up 5 bases and J gave up 3 bases, with 9 bases separating them. Per the germline V gene, CDR1 is MNHEY and CDR2 is SVGEGT. The CDR3 has 13 residues. CDR3 residues: CASSRDITDTQYF. CDR3 DNA: TGTGCCAGCAGTAGGGACATTACAGATACGCAGTATTTT.

There are many counts of this clonotype. The CDR3 loop reads CSAHWEITDTQYF. CDR3 DNA sequence: TGCAGTGCTCATTGGGAAATCACAGATACGCAGTATTTT. The chain combines TRBV20-1 with TRBJ2-3; D is unclear. Germline assignment: CDR1 DFQATT and CDR2 SNEGSKA (reference sequence). There are 13 residues in the CDR3. V lost 5 bases to trimming and J lost 2 bases, with 11 bases between them.

This clonotype was recorded once. A much larger clonotype is one base distant, so this may be a read error. The chain couples TRBV7-9 to TRBJ2-1; 12 bases fit TRBD1. Germline V gives CDR1 SEHNR, CDR2 FQNEAQ (reference sequence). This CDR3 spans 16 amino acids. The CDR3 DNA is TGTGCCAGCAGCTCCCGGGACAGGGGGCCCTACAATGAGCAGCTCTTC. This encodes CASSSRDRGPYNEQLF.

The chain employs TRBV12-3 or TRBV12-4 and TRBJ2-3; TRBD2 matches at 7 bases. V lost 7 bases, J lost 3 bases, and 13 bases stayed unmatched. CDR3 length: 16 amino acids. Written as DNA, the CDR3 is TGTGCCAGCAACCTTGGGGGGGGGGGGGAGACAGATACGCAGTATTTT. The encoded protein is CASNLGGGGETDTQYF.

The chain combines TRBV19 with TRBJ1-5; the match to TRBD1 covers 9 bases. Germline V CDR1 and CDR2: LNHDA, SQIVND (reference sequence). The CDR3 totals 17 residues. Germline trimming cut 4 bases from V and 4 bases from J; bases unmatched to any gene: 11. CDR3 nucleotide sequence: TGTGCCAGTAGTAACCTACAGGGGGCTAAGGGTAATCAGCCCCAGCATTTT. Translated, it gives CASSNLQGAKGNQPQHF.

This clonotype was seen more than once but under ten times. This chain links TRBV5-1 with TRBJ2-5, with a possible D match to TRBD1 (5 bases). V was clipped by 0 bases and J by 5 bases, with 14 bases between them. CDR3 length: 15 residues. The germline gives CDR1 SGHRS, CDR2 YFSETQ. The CDR3 sequence: CASSLVAGLVETQYF. CDR3 bases: TGCGCCAGCAGCTTGGTCGCAGGGTTGGTGGAGACCCAGTACTTC.

This clonotype occurred a few times. J is TRBJ1-1 and V is TRBV3-1, with 11 bases fitting TRBD1. With V trimmed by 4 bases and J by 9 bases, 13 bases remained unmatched. The germline CDR1 and CDR2 sequences are LGHDT and YNNKEL (reference sequence). The CDR3 length is 16 residues. The CDR3 loop reads CASSLTVGQGAGQAFF. CDR3 coding DNA: TGTGCCAGCAGCCTCACCGTCGGACAGGGGGCAGGTCAAGCTTTCTTT. The variable domain in full, with the rest retrieved from reference TRBV3-1 and TRBJ1-1, is DTAVSQTPKYLVTQMGNDKSIKCEQNLGHDTMYWYKQDSKKFLKIMFSYNNKELIINETVPNRFSPKSPDKAHLNLHINSLELGDSAVYFCASSLTVGQGAGQAFFGQGTRLTVV.

This clonotype was found a few times. It may be a read error: a sequence one base away is much more abundant. CDR3 in amino acids: CASTSGRIREDTQYF. CDR3 DNA sequence: TGTGCCAGCACTTCGGGCAGAATCCGGGAAGATACGCAGTATTTT. V is TRBV2 and J is TRBJ2-3; tentatively, D is TRBD2 (5 bases). CDR1 SNHLY and CDR2 FYNNEI come from the germline V gene. The V end lost 7 bases, the J end lost 5 bases, and 19 bases lay between the germline ends. The CDR3 is 15 amino acids. Full variable domain (rest looked up from reference TRBV2 and TRBJ2-3): EPEVTQTPSHQVTQMGQEVILRCVPISNHLYFYWYRQILGQKVEFLVSFYNNEISEKSEIFDDQFSVERPDGSNFTLKIRSTKLEDSAMYFCASTSGRIREDTQYFGPGTRLTVL.